The 7 T cell receptor beta chains given below trace back to one sample, sequenced in a study of prognosis after radiotherapy for stage I lung cancer. Genomic DNA yielded TCR beta CDR3, amplified by two-round multiplex PCR. Primers specific to each TRBV and TRBJ gene drove first-round PCR. Each CDR3 protein gets one entry after TCRdb re-called the multiplex PCR reads with MiXCR. The table shows some 35,000 distinct CDR3 sequences, with roughly a third occurring only once. The specimen was PBMCs, collected before or after stereotactic body radiation therapy (not recorded which). Every receptor here comes from a donor aged 50 or older with non-small cell lung cancer.

By its share, this clonotype is medium-sized. V usage is TRBV20-1 and J usage is TRBJ2-7, with D perhaps TRBD2 (7 bases). The V end was cut by 4 bases, the J end by 2 bases, with 15 bases between. CDR3 size: 14 residues. Germline V gene sequence: CDR1 DFQATT, CDR2 SNEGSKA (reference sequence). The CDR3 here is CSAIGGALPYEQYF. Written as DNA, the CDR3 is TGCAGTGCTATTGGGGGGGCCCTTCCCTACGAGCAGTACTTC.

The table lists this clonotype with a few counts. No DNA is shown, since the ends of the CDR3 on it are uncertain; the CDR3 is the one TCRdb lists. The rearrangement uses TRBV7-5 and TRBJ2-7; no check of the table's D call, TRBD2, against the DNA was made. TRBV7-5 is deemed a pseudogene. The CDR3 has 24 residues if both end residues are counted. The CDR3 here is CISVPEDHPDRDLTSGRAKIQQYF.

This clonotype showed up many times. This rearrangement joins TRBV2 to TRBJ1-2; no firm D call. The CDR3 extends over 14 amino acids. The germline V gene has CDR1 SNHLY and CDR2 FYNNEI. Trimming cost V 2 bases and J 3 bases, with 10 bases left between them. The CDR3 nucleotides read TGTGCCAGCAGTGAATCGGGTAATGACTATGGCTACACCTTC. Residues: CASSESGNDYGYTF.

V gene TRBV6-2 or TRBV6-3 combines with J gene TRBJ2-3, with 7 bases that match TRBD1. The V segment lost 6 bases and the J segment 4 bases; nucleotides outside the gene matches: 19. Looked up from germline, CDR1 is MNHEY and CDR2 is SVGEGT. The CDR3 has 18 residues. The CDR3 DNA reads TGTGCCAGCAGATCCCGACAGGGTTTCCCATCAAGGTCAGATACGCAGTATTTT. Its protein product is CASRSRQGFPSRSDTQYF.

To note about this clonotype: One junction end disagrees with the germline gene, perhaps due to a read error. The V call is TRBV6-1, the J call TRBJ1-3, with 7 bases fitting TRBD1. Germline V lookup: CDR1 MNHNS, CDR2 SASEGT. The CDR3 consists of 15 residues. CDR3 coding DNA: TGTGCCAGCATCCCGGGACAGAACTCTGGAAACACCATATACTTT. As protein: CASIPGQNSGNTIYF.

By sample share, this clonotype is medium-sized. The chain is built from TRBV5-1 and TRBJ1-3; TRBD1 is a possible D gene (6 bases). V lost 0 bases, J lost 4 bases, and 11 bases lay in between. From germline, CDR1 is SGHRS and CDR2 YFSETQ. The CDR3 is made up of 15 amino acids. The CDR3 region has the DNA TGCGCCAGCAGCTTGGAGCGGGACAAAGGAAACACCATATATTTT. Its protein product is CASSLERDKGNTIYF.

Ten or more counts support this clonotype. The chain links TRBV19 to TRBJ2-5; no clear D. Trimming took off 1 base at V and 5 bases at J, with 11 bases between the two ends. The CDR3 extends over 14 amino acids. CDR1 and CDR2 (germline): LNHDA, SQIVND (reference sequence). The DNA for the CDR3 is TGTGCCAGTAGTATAGGTGGAATTGCCGAGACCCAGTACTTC. This encodes CASSIGGIAETQYF.